This T cell receptor beta chain was sequenced for a study of cytomegalovirus exposure and HLA in healthy donors. This clone was detected only once. What it binds is unknown. Germline CDR1 is MNHNS and CDR2 is SASEGT. This CDR3 comprises 13 residues. Trimming took 2 bases from V and 7 from J; bases not matched to a gene: 2. Libraries were prepared by immunoSEQ multiplex PCR; TCRdb keeps only in-frame clonotypes and omits some of them. Among around 130,000 clones listed, 85% to 90% were seen once. Study-level findings and limits: The tendency of first-cohort TCR clusters to co-occur in the 120 validation repertoires was identified by a subsequent analysis. Listed as cytomegalovirus-associated were over 150 TCR beta chains. Reports indicated that the classifier achieved high specificity and sensitivity in diagnosing cytomegalovirus status.

This chain links TRBV6-1 with TRBJ1-1, with 9 bases aligning to TRBD1. The material sequenced was PBMCs. This receptor was taken from a man aged 30-40 years in good health and CMV-seronegative. This CDR3 reads CASSEPGQGEAFF. In nucleotides, the CDR3 is TGTGCCAGCAGTGAACCGGGACAGGGTGAAGCTTTCTTT.